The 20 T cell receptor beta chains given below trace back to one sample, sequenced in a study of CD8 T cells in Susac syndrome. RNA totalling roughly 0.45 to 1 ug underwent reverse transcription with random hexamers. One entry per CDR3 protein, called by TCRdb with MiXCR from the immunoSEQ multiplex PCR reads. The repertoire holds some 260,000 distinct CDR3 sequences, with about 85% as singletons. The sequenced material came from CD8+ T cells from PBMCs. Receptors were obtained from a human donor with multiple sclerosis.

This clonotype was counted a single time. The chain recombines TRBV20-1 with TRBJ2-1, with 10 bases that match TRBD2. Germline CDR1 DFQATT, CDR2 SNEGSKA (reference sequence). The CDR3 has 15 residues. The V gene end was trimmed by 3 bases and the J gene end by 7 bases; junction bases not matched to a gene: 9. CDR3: CSARSPSGSYNEQFF. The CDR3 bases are TGCAGTGCTAGGTCGCCTAGCGGGAGTTATAATGAGCAGTTCTTC.

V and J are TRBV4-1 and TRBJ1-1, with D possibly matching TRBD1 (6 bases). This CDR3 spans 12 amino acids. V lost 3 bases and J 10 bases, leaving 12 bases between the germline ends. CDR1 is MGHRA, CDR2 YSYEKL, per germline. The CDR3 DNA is TGCGCCAGCAGCCAGCAGGGGAAAGGAGCTTTCTTT. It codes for CASSQQGKGAFF.

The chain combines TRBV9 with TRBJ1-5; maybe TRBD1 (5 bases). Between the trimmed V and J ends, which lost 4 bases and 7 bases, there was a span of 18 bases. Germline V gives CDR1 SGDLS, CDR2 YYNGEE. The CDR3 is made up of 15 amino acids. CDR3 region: CASSPSGTPRQPQHF. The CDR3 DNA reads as TGTGCCAGCAGCCCCTCCGGGACGCCCCGACAGCCCCAGCATTTT.

This CDR3 is CASRQSSNYGYTF. CDR3 bases: TGTGCCAGCAGGCAGTCAAGTAACTATGGCTACACCTTC. The V gene is TRBV13, the J gene TRBJ1-2, with no clear D. Trimming cost V 6 bases and J 1 base, with 9 bases left between them. The CDR3 loop spans 13 amino acids. Germline assignment: CDR1 PRHDT and CDR2 FYEKMQ (reference sequence).

CDR3 coding DNA: TGTGCCACTCGTCGCAGCGGGAAGAACGAGCAGTACTTC. Translation gives CATRRSGKNEQYF. The rearrangement joins TRBV15 to TRBJ2-7; TRBD2 agrees at 7 bases. This CDR3 is 13 amino acids long. V was clipped by 9 bases and J by 5 bases; unmatched bases: 10. Germline assignment: CDR1 LNHNV and CDR2 YYDKDF (reference sequence).

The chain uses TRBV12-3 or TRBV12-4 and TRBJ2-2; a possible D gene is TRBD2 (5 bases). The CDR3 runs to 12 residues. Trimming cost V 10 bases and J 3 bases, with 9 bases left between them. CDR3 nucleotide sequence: TGTGCCATCCGGCGGGACACCGGGGAGCTGTTTTTT. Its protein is CAIRRDTGELFF.

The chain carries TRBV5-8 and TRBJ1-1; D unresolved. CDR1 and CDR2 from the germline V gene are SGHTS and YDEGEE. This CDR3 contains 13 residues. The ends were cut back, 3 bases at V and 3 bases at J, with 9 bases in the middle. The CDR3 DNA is TGTGCCAGCAGCTGGTGGGAGGACACTGAAGCTTTCTTT. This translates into CASSWWEDTEAFF. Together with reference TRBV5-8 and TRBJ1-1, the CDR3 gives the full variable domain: EAGVTQSPTHLIKTRGQQATLRCSPISGHTSVYWYQQALGLGLQFLLWYDEGEERNRGNFPPRFSGRQFPNYSSELNVNALELEDSALYLCASSWWEDTEAFFGQGTRLTVV.

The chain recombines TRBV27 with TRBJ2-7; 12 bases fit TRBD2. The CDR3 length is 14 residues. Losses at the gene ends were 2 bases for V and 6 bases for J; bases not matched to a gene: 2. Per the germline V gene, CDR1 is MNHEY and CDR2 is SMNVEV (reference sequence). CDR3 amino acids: CASSLPSGRGEQYF. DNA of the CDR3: TGTGCCAGCAGTTTACCTAGCGGGAGGGGCGAGCAGTACTTC.

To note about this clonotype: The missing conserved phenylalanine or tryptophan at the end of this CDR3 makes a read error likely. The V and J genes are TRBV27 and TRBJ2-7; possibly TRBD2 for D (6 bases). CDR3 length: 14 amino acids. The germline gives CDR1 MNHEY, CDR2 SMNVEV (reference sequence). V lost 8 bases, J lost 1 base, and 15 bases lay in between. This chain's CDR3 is CASGPWRGSYEQYL. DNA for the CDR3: TGTGCCAGCGGCCCCTGGCGGGGATCCTACGAGCAGTACCTC.

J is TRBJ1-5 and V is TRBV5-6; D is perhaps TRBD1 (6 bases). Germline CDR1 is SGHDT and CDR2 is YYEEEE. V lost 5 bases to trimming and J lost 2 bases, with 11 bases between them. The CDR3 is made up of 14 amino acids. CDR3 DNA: TGTGCCAGCAGTGCAGGGGTGGGCAATCAGCCCCAGCATTTT. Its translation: CASSAGVGNQPQHF. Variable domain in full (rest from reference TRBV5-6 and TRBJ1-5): DAGVTQSPTHLIKTRGQQVTLRCSPKSGHDTVSWYQQALGQGPQFIFQYYEEEERQRGNFPDRFSGHQFPNYSSELNVNALLLGDSALYLCASSAGVGNQPQHFGDGTRLSIL.

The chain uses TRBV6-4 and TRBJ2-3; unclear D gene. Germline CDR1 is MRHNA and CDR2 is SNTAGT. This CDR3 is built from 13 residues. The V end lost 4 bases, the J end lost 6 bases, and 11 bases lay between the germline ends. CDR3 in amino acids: CASSAILGDTQYF. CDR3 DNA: TGTGCCAGCAGTGCAATCCTCGGGGATACGCAGTATTTT.

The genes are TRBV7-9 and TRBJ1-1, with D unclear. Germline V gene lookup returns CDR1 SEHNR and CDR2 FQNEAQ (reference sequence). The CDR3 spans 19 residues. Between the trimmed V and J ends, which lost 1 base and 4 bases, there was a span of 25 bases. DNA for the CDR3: TGTGCCAGCAGCTTAGGGACCGGGCCAGGTGCCCCGAAGGGCACTGAAGCTTTCTTT. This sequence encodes CASSLGTGPGAPKGTEAFF.

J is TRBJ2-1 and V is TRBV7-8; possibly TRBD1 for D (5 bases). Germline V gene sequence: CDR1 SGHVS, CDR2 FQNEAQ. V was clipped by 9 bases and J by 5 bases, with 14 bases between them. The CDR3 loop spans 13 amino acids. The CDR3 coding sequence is TGTGCCAGTCGGCAGGGAAGGGACAATGAGCAGTTCTTC. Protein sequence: CASRQGRDNEQFF.

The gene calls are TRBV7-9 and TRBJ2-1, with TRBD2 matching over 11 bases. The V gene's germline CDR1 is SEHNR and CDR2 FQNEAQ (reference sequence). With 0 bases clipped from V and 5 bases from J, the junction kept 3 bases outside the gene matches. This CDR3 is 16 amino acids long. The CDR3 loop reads CASSLAGLAVNNEQFF. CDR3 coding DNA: TGTGCCAGCAGCTTAGCGGGACTAGCGGTTAACAATGAGCAGTTCTTC.

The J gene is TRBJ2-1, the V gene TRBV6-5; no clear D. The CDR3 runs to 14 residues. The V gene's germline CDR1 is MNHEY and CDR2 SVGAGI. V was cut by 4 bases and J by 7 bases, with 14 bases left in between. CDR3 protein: CASSWDAAGNEQFF. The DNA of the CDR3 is TGTGCCAGCAGTTGGGATGCCGCCGGAAATGAGCAGTTCTTC.

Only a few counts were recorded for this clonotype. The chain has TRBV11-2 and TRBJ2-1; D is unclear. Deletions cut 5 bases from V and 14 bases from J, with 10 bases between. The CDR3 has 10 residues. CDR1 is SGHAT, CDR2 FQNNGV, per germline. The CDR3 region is CASSNNREFF. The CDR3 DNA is TGTGCCAGCAGCAACAACCGGGAGTTCTTC.

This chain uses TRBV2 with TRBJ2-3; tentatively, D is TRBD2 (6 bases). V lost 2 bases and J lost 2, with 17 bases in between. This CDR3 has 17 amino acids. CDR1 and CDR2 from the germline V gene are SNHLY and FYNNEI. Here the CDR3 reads CASSELASVGYTDTQYF. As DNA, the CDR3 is TGTGCCAGCAGTGAACTAGCTAGCGTTGGGTACACAGATACGCAGTATTTT.

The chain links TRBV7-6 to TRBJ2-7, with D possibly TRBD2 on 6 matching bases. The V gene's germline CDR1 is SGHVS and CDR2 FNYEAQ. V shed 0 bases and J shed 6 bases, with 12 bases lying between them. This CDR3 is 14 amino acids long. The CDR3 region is CASSLAVAGLEQYF. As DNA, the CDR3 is TGTGCCAGCAGCTTAGCCGTTGCGGGGCTCGAGCAGTACTTC.

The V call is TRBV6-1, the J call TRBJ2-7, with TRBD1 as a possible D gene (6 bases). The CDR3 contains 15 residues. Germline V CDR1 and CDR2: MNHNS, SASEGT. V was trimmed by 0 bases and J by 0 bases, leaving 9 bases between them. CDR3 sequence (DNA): TGTGCCAGCAGTGAAGCGGGGACACCCTCCTACGAGCAGTACTTC. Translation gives CASSEAGTPSYEQYF.

The CDR3 DNA follows: TGTGCCAGCAGTTACTCTTCCAGCATGAACACTGAAGCTTTCTTT. It codes for CASSYSSSMNTEAFF. The V gene is TRBV6-5, the J gene TRBJ1-1, with unresolved D. Trimming stripped 0 bases from V and 0 bases from J, with 8 bases between. The CDR3 is 15 amino acids. Germline V gene sequence: CDR1 MNHEY, CDR2 SVGAGI.